This is a list of T cell receptor beta chains from one sample in a study of cytomegalovirus exposure and HLA in healthy donors. Here immunoSEQ multiplex PCR was the method, and the copy in TCRdb shows in-frame clones only, minus some. The table has over 150,000 clones, about 80% seen once. Material: PBMCs. The receptor source for this set is a woman between 45 and 65 years old in good health and CMV-seronegative. The CDR3 runs from the conserved cysteine through the conserved F or W. The D gene is left open where the match is weak. Some rows mark clone size as missing; the rest say once, few, many or name a class of expanded clone.

D	V	J	size	length	DNA	CDR3
.	TRBV4-1	TRBJ1-2	once	15	TGCGCCAGCAGCCAAGAGGGGCGGGGAGGCTATGGCTACACCTTC	CASSQEGRGGYGYTF
TRBD2	TRBV4-3	TRBJ2-1	.	15	TGCGCCAGCAGCCCTGGGCTAGCGGATTACAATGAGCAGTTCTTC	CASSPGLADYNEQFF
TRBD1	TRBV25-1	TRBJ2-7	.	14	TGTGCCAGCAGTGAATATGGACAGGCCTACGAGCAGTACTTC	CASSEYGQAYEQYF
TRBD1	TRBV6-5	TRBJ1-5	few	15	TGTGCCAGCAGAACAACAGGGGGCCCAAATCAGCCCCAGCATTTT	CASRTTGGPNQPQHF
.	TRBV6-1	TRBJ1-2	once	13	TGTGCCAGCACCGAGGGCGGGAACTATGGCTACACCTTC	CASTEGGNYGYTF
TRBD2	TRBV9	TRBJ2-1	few	16	TGTGCCAGCAGCGTAGGACCGACTAGCGGATACAATGAGCAGTTCTTC	CASSVGPTSGYNEQFF
TRBD1	TRBV7-9	TRBJ1-3	.	15	TGTGCCAGCAGCATGCAGGGGGCGCGTGGAAACACCATATATTTT	CASSMQGARGNTIYF
.	TRBV6-5	TRBJ1-1	.	15	TGTGCCAGCAGTTACTCGACCCAGGGTTGGACTGAAGCTTTCTTT	CASSYSTQGWTEAFF
TRBD1	TRBV7-2	TRBJ1-2	.	15	TGTGCCAGCTCCATACCCGGGACAGGGGTCTATGGCTACACCTTC	CASSIPGTGVYGYTF
TRBD2	TRBV10-3	TRBJ2-7	.	15	TGTGCCACCCTTAGCGGGGGGTCTCTTCTACGGGAGCAGTACTTC	CATLSGGSLLREQYF
TRBD1	TRBV7-9	TRBJ2-7	.	15	TGTGCCAGCAGCTCCTGGGGACAGGGGACCTACGAGCAGTACTTC	CASSSWGQGTYEQYF
TRBD1	TRBV11-2	TRBJ1-1	.	17	TGTGCCAGCAGCTTCGGACAGGTGGATCGCATGAACACTGAAGCTTTCTTT	CASSFGQVDRMNTEAFF
TRBD2	TRBV7-3	TRBJ2-1	.	14	TGTGCCAGCAGCATTAGCGGGACTTACAATGAGCAGTTCTTC	CASSISGTYNEQFF
.	TRBV5-1	TRBJ2-7	.	15	TGCGCCAGCAGCTTGGGCTTGGGAGTGTCCTACGAGCAGTACTTC	CASSLGLGVSYEQYF
.	TRBV5-1	TRBJ1-1	.	14	TGCGCCAGCAGTATACAGGGCCAGAACACTGAAGCTTTCTTT	CASSIQGQNTEAFF
TRBD1	TRBV10-3	TRBJ1-2	.	14	TGTGCCATCAGTGAGGGAGGGACAGAATATGGCTACACCTTC	CAISEGGTEYGYTF
.	TRBV5-1	TRBJ2-7	few	13	TGCGCCAGCAGCTTGGTCGGGGACTACGAGCAGTACTTC	CASSLVGDYEQYF
.	TRBV7-3	TRBJ2-5	.	13	TGTGCCAGCAGCGACTCGACAGAAGAGACCCAGTACTTC	CASSDSTEETQYF
.	TRBV28	TRBJ2-7	.	13	TGTGCCAGCACTCACGGACCGACCAGCGGGCAGTACTTC	CASTHGPTSGQYF
.	TRBV23-1	TRBJ2-3	few	19	TGCGCCAGCAGTCAATCGGGCCCAGGGGAAATAGCATCCACAGATACGCAGTATTTT	CASSQSGPGEIASTDTQYF
.	TRBV5-4	TRBJ2-7	.	11	TGTGCCAGCAGCCAGGACTACGAGCAGTACTTC	CASSQDYEQYF
TRBD1	TRBV27	TRBJ1-6	once	16	TGTGCCAGCAGTACAATAGGACAGGTGATTAATTCACCCCTCCACTTT	CASSTIGQVINSPLHF
TRBD2	TRBV11-2	TRBJ2-7	.	17	TGTGCCAGCAGCTTAGATATGGCAGTAGCGGGGGGCTACGAGCAGTACTTC	CASSLDMAVAGGYEQYF